The 21 T cell receptor beta chains in this list originate from one sample, sequenced in a study of cytomegalovirus exposure and HLA in healthy donors. PCR primers comprised 60 Vbeta and 13 Jbeta primers. Clones were read by immunoSEQ multiplex PCR, and TCRdb kept only the in-frame ones, dropping some. The table has about 150,000 clones, nearly 80% seen once. The specimen sequenced was PBMCs. The source is a woman aged 25 to 39 in good health and CMV-seronegative.

The rearrangement links TRBV6-5 to TRBJ2-7, with TRBD2 matching over 8 bases. The CDR3 runs 14 residues. Germline V CDR1 and CDR2: MNHEY, SVGAGI. Trimming took 7 bases from V and 4 from J; bases not matched to a gene: 9. CDR3 region: CASKSGGSKYEQYF. DNA for the CDR3: TGTGCCAGCAAAAGCGGGGGCTCGAAGTACGAGCAGTACTTC.

V is TRBV20-1 and J is TRBJ2-1, with a weak D call TRBD1 (5 bases). Germline CDR1 and CDR2: DFQATT and SNEGSKA (reference sequence). The V and J ends lost 4 bases and 6 bases respectively, with 7 bases between them. This CDR3 is 11 amino acids long. The CDR3 sequence is CSAIRGNEQFF. DNA of the CDR3: TGCAGTGCTATTAGGGGCAATGAGCAGTTCTTC.

CDR3 DNA sequence: TGTGCCAGTACCCCCTCCATCGGACAGGGCTATGGCTACACCTTC. This codes for CASTPSIGQGYGYTF. The chain recombines TRBV19 with TRBJ1-2, with 8 bases aligning to TRBD1. The germline CDR1 and CDR2 sequences are LNHDA and SQIVND (reference sequence). Trimming removed 7 bases from V and 4 bases from J; junction bases left unmatched: 11. The CDR3 length is 15 residues.

This chain joins TRBV13 and TRBJ1-2; D call uncertain. Germline assignment: CDR1 PRHDT and CDR2 FYEKMQ (reference sequence). The CDR3 covers 13 residues. V was pared by 0 bases and J by 1 base, with 3 bases between. The CDR3 DNA is TGTGCCAGCAGCTTAGGGCGTAACTATGGCTACACCTTC. Amino acids: CASSLGRNYGYTF.

The rearrangement joins TRBV7-3 to TRBJ2-2; possibly TRBD1 for D (6 bases). The CDR3 has 18 amino acids. The germline CDR1 and CDR2 sequences are SGHTA and FQGTGA. The V end was cut by 4 bases, the J end by 2 bases, with 20 bases between. CDR3 region: CASSSLRRGQLNTGELFF. CDR3 DNA: TGTGCCAGCAGCTCCCTCCGTAGAGGACAGCTTAACACCGGGGAGCTGTTTTTT.

The CDR3 is CASAQNRASYGYTF. In nucleotides, the CDR3 is TGTGCCAGCGCCCAGAACAGGGCAAGCTATGGCTACACCTTC. V usage is TRBV6-5 and J usage is TRBJ1-2; tentatively, D is TRBD1 (6 bases). Germline lookup yields CDR1 MNHEY and CDR2 SVGAGI. The CDR3 is made up of 14 amino acids. Trimming took off 8 bases at V and 4 bases at J, with 17 bases between the two ends.

The rearrangement joins TRBV2 to TRBJ1-2, with 8 nucleotides matching TRBD1. Germline CDR1 reads SNHLY; CDR2 reads FYNNEI. V lost 9 bases, J lost 8 bases, and 11 bases stayed unmatched. The CDR3 consists of 13 residues. The CDR3 is CARDRVGDDGYTF. The CDR3 DNA reads as TGTGCCAGGGACAGGGTTGGTGACGACGGCTACACCTTC.

The chain carries TRBV11-2 and TRBJ1-2; D is uncertain. Germline assignment: CDR1 SGHAT and CDR2 FQNNGV. The germline V and J ends were trimmed by 3 bases and 8 bases, with 13 bases remaining between them. This CDR3 is built from 13 residues. The CDR3 region has the DNA TGTGCCAGCAGCTTGGATTTCGGGGAAGGCTACACCTTC. Translating gives CASSLDFGEGYTF.

The chain carries TRBV5-1 and TRBJ1-1, with 7 nucleotides matching TRBD1. The germline V gene has CDR1 SGHRS and CDR2 YFSETQ. The CDR3 covers 17 residues. V was clipped by 3 bases and J by 1 base; unmatched bases: 12. CDR3 sequence: CASSSRLWGQRNTEAFF. CDR3 in DNA: TGCGCCAGCAGCTCCCGCCTCTGGGGACAGCGGAACACTGAAGCTTTCTTT.

The genes are TRBV5-1 and TRBJ1-6; TRBD1 matches at 7 bases. The CDR3 contains 15 residues. V shed 4 bases, J shed 10 bases, and the junction held 11 bases outside the gene matches. Germline V gene sequence: CDR1 SGHRS, CDR2 YFSETQ. In nucleotides, the CDR3 is TGCGCCAGCAGCACCAGGACAGGAACGGACTCACCCCTCCACTTT. It translates to CASSTRTGTDSPLHF.

This rearrangement joins TRBV7-6 to TRBJ1-1, with 8 bases lining up with TRBD1. V lost 6 bases and J lost 0; bases outside the gene matches: 12. This CDR3 region has 17 residues. Germline-derived CDR1 and CDR2 are SGHVS and FNYEAQ. This CDR3 is CASRAGDRGRLNTEAFF. The CDR3 DNA is TGTGCCAGCAGGGCCGGAGACAGGGGCCGTCTGAACACTGAAGCTTTCTTT.

This clone was seen only a few times. The chain recombines TRBV28 with TRBJ1-5; the D gene is possibly TRBD1 (6 bases). The CDR3 consists of 17 residues. Germline lookup yields CDR1 MDHEN and CDR2 SYDVKM. The V and J ends lost 3 bases and 1 base respectively, with 16 bases between them. The CDR3 loop reads CASSFLTGLMSNQPQHF. In DNA form, the CDR3 reads TGTGCCAGCAGTTTCCTTACAGGGTTGATGAGCAATCAGCCCCAGCATTTT.

The J gene is TRBJ2-1, the V gene TRBV19, with 13 bases aligning to TRBD2. Unmatched junction bases numbered 4, after V lost 5 bases and J lost 6 bases. The germline V gene encodes CDR1 LNHDA and CDR2 SQIVND (reference sequence). This CDR3 spans 15 amino acids. The CDR3 protein is CASSSLAGGANEQFF. The CDR3 bases are TGTGCCAGTAGTTCACTAGCGGGGGGGGCCAATGAGCAGTTCTTC.

The chain carries TRBV7-8 and TRBJ1-5; 8 bases are a match to TRBD1. With 3 bases clipped from V and 6 bases from J, the junction kept 10 bases outside the gene matches. Germline V gene data show CDR1 as SGHVS and CDR2 as FQNEAQ. This CDR3 has 16 amino acids. For the CDR3, the DNA is TGTGCCAGCAGCTTGCTGATGGGACAGGACGGTCAGCCCCAGCATTTT. Translation gives CASSLLMGQDGQPQHF.

This clone was seen just once. CDR3 nucleotides: TGTGCCAGCAGTTCGGGACTACTCGAGCAGTACTTC. Translation gives CASSSGLLEQYF. This rearrangement joins TRBV6-6 to TRBJ2-7, with 7 bases aligning to TRBD2. The CDR3 is 12 amino acids. The germline CDR1 and CDR2 sequences are MNHNY and SVGAGI (reference sequence). Germline trimming cut 4 bases from V and 6 bases from J; bases unmatched to any gene: 3.

CDR3 amino acids: CSVWRAGNTQYF. The CDR3 DNA is TGCAGCGTATGGAGGGCAGGGAATACGCAGTATTTT. The rearrangement joins TRBV29-1 to TRBJ2-3; tentatively, D is TRBD2 (6 bases). The V end was cut by 6 bases, the J end by 7 bases, with 14 bases between. Germline V gene lookup returns CDR1 SQVTM and CDR2 ANQGSEA. This CDR3 has 12 residues.

This chain links TRBV5-1 with TRBJ1-5; TRBD1 might be the D (5 bases). V lost 0 bases to trimming and J lost 3 bases, with 10 bases between them. The CDR3 is 15 residues long. Germline values: CDR1 SGHRS, CDR2 YFSETQ. The CDR3 DNA reads as TGCGCCAGCAGCTTGGAGCCAGGGATCAATCAGCCCCAGCATTTT. As protein: CASSLEPGINQPQHF.

The count of this clone is one. This chain uses TRBV5-5 with TRBJ1-1; D is uncertain. Germline CDR1 reads SGHKS; CDR2 reads YYEKEE (reference sequence). Between the trimmed V and J ends, which lost 4 bases and 3 bases, there was a span of 4 bases. CDR3 size: 11 residues. The chain's CDR3 is CASSRDTEAFF. In DNA, the CDR3 is TGTGCCAGCAGCCGGGACACTGAAGCTTTCTTT.

This sequence joins TRBV18 and TRBJ1-5; D unclear. Trimming stripped 5 bases from V and 0 bases from J, with 8 bases between. Germline values: CDR1 KGHSH, CDR2 LQKENI. The length of the CDR3 is 14 residues. CDR3 region: CASSKSPSNQPQHF. CDR3 bases: TGTGCCAGCTCAAAGAGTCCTAGCAATCAGCCCCAGCATTTT.

This clone occurred a few times. The V gene is TRBV9, the J gene TRBJ1-1; tentatively, D is TRBD1 (6 bases). The CDR3 spans 17 residues. V shed 4 bases and J shed 0 bases, with 19 bases lying between them. Germline V gene lookup returns CDR1 SGDLS and CDR2 YYNGEE. The CDR3 sequence: CASSSGTNLEMNTEAFF. The CDR3 region has the DNA TGTGCCAGCAGCAGTGGGACAAACCTCGAAATGAACACTGAAGCTTTCTTT.

The CDR3 sequence is CASSFPEASRSGYTF. For the CDR3, the DNA is TGTGCCAGCAGCTTCCCTGAAGCATCGAGAAGCGGCTACACCTTC. J is TRBJ1-2 and V is TRBV5-6; D not resolved. Germline CDR1 and CDR2: SGHDT and YYEEEE. Between the trimmed V and J ends, which lost 2 bases and 8 bases, there was a span of 19 bases. The CDR3 sequence is 15 residues long.